This entry features one TCR beta chain sequence. Its recognized antigen is unknown. Nothing much larger sits one base from this clone, and base qualities are not available. This sample is part of a study of shared clonotypes between healthy human individuals (TCRdb year 2020). As for the study more broadly: The cohort included three men and a couple of women between 18 and 49 years of age. For each donor, CD4 naive and CD4 memory were each given three plates, CD8 naive was given two plates, and CD8 memory was given one plate. To estimate repertoire size and how much clonotypes are shared between individuals, the study performed deep sequencing of blood TCR repertoires from roughly five healthy adults. To increase sequencing depth and limit assay-specific biases, different laboratories used diverse techniques to prepare libraries and sequence TCR repertoires. Each donor's leukapheresis produced roughly between roughly 0.85 and 9.5 billion PBMCs. Beyond this particular receptor, the publication reports: Because the study included a small number of donors, the genetic and exposure-history diversity represented was limited. Pairwise subsampling led to the expectation that sequencing depth would affect the degree of clonotype sharing among donors. Higher generation probabilities were observed for clonotypes shared by all four sorted-subset donors than for non-shared clonotypes. Even with the large sequencing depth, rarefaction of the sorted-subset datasets indicated that sequencing was incomplete. When a handful of donors were compared, the shared fraction of clonotypes was approximately 5% for naive CD4, around 3.5% for naive CD8, 2.3% for memory CD4, and under 0.5% for memory CD8. Larger estimated clonotype richness was generally found for naive subsets than for memory subsets. Sampling was limited to blood, and TCR repertoires in tissue likely differ from TCR repertoires in blood.

Using the deep immunoSEQ assay, multiplex PCR amplified TCR CDR3 regions from genomic DNA. Genomic DNA extracted from each cell subset was distributed evenly over all wells of several immunoSEQ 96-well plates, and each plate served as one replicate. For sorted subsets, roughly 200 ng of genomic DNA, equivalent to 25,000 to 35,000 T cell genomes, went into each replicate PCR. Purified libraries were measured with a Qubit 3.0 fluorometer, size-checked on a Bioanalyzer 2100, and measured again with the KAPA Library Quantification kit. Every immunoSEQ 96-well plate was sequenced on a dedicated single-read 150-cycle Illumina NextSeq 550 flow cell. Processing in the source paper ran as follows. Because the immunoSEQ output held only junctional sequences and lacked quality scores, the filtering could not match the filtering applied to full-length reads. Sequences were annotated with PyIR, a Python wrapper for IgBLAST v1.9, using IMGT germline references to assign V/J genes and CDR3. Reads were filtered out if the reads had weak V/J assignments (E-value above 1e-6), no CDR3, stop codons, out-of-frame junctions, or ambiguous translated residues. V3J clonotypes were defined by identical inferred V gene, J gene, and CDR3 amino acid sequence. To compute the percentage overlap between repertoires, the number of shared unique clonotypes was divided by the size of the smaller repertoire. RTK rarefaction, the Chao1 estimator, and Recon v2.1 estimates of unobserved clonotypes were used to assess repertoire richness. Generation probabilities were computed with OLGA for all TCRbeta clonotypes obtained by the gDNA method from a few donors. TCRdb took over this immuneACCESS table, retaining in-frame rearrangements with V and J assigned. Such tables are incomplete; in checked studies, under half of the missing clones stem from an unresolved V gene, and the remainder is unexplained. That table is the source of V, J and clone size, and D and trimming were worked out from the DNA. The sample table shows about 1,900,000 clones, and over 85% are seen once. Less than 1.5% of the sample rests with the top ten.

Sequences LNHDA (CDR1) and SQIVND (CDR2) are obtained from the germline V gene (reference sequence). The junction carries 10 bases between V and J, which are trimmed by 5 bases and 3 bases respectively. The CDR3 sequence holds 14 residues, the cysteine and phenylalanine included. CDR3 DNA is the only sequence kept; it has 42 bases, read in frame from the first base. CD8 naive samples were CD45RO-negative cells positively selected for CCR7, giving a CD45RA+CCR7+ population that excluded TemRA cells. The donors were healthy, HIV-negative adults with no recently reported acute infections or vaccinations. Every donor was a Caucasian adult living in Nashville, Tennessee, USA. Blood was obtained by leukapheresis, after which PBMCs were separated by Ficoll-Histopaque density gradient centrifugation and cryopreserved in liquid nitrogen vapor phase. Purity and quantity of every magnetically sorted T cell population were checked by analytical flow cytometry. Genomic DNA was isolated from every sorted fraction and measured by UV absorbance on a Nanodrop 2000c.

Sequenced material: naive CD8+ T cells sorted from blood. The cell subset or site label for this specimen denotes: CD45RA+CCR7+. The sequence came from a man between 18 and 35 years old in good health. Recombination joined TRBV19 with TRBJ2-2; the D gene cannot be named for sure. The bases read TGTGCCAGTAGTCTGAAGACCCACACCGGGGAGCTGTTTTTT. The translation is CASSLKTHTGELFF.